The clone carrying this T cell receptor (beta chain) is a singleton in its sample. Its antigen is not identified. Healthy Caucasian individuals made up all the donors. This sample was included in a study of identical twins. A template switching step contributed a universal primer site, while unique molecular identifiers were present in the cDNA. TCRdb called the 5' RACE reads again in MiXCR, with one record for every CDR3 protein. The sample shows around 1.7 million distinct CDR3 sequences, about 30% of them seen only once. Study-wide results and caveats: Compared with unrelated sharing, twin-shared out-of-frame alpha sequences had more low-probability sequences. Insertions were fewer in abundant cord blood beta clonotypes, whereas memory repertoires showed none of this pattern.

Sequenced sample: cord blood. The clonotype originates from a newborn girl in good health.

This CDR3 reads CASSRTITGVTDTQYF. Written as DNA, the CDR3 is TGTGCCAGCAGCCGCACGATCACAGGGGTCACAGATACGCAGTATTTT. This sequence joins TRBV7-6 and TRBJ2-3; 7 bases are a match to TRBD1. V shed 5 bases, J shed 2 bases, and the junction held 10 bases outside the gene matches. From germline, CDR1 is SGHVS and CDR2 FNYEAQ. This CDR3 region has 16 residues.